The clone carrying this T cell receptor (beta chain) was counted between two and nine times. Its antigen is undetermined. This sample stems from a study of post-analysis software for immune sequencing data. Broader study findings: Patients with multiple sclerosis recorded significantly lower normalized Chao1 diversity than controls, the study found. Batch-mates among the samples co-clustered strongly by F measure. Patients used roughly five TRBV segments, including TRBV5-6, TRBV5-1 and TRBV20-1, more often than controls.

Unique-molecular-identifier-tagged TCR beta cDNA libraries were used. Around 500,000 cDNA molecules came from around 1 to 10 million T cells. One entry per CDR3 protein results from TCRdb running MiXCR on the PCR reads. Of about 820,000 distinct CDR3 sequences detected, around 53% appear once; the ten largest clones hold approximately 4.2%. Per germline, CDR1 SQVTM and CDR2 ANQGSEA. Germline trimming cut 4 bases from V and 3 bases from J; bases unmatched to any gene: 1. The CDR3 is made up of 12 amino acids. The sequencing input was blood. This sequence was found in a girl aged 10 to 17 with multiple sclerosis. This rearrangement joins TRBV29-1 to TRBJ2-3; 7 bases fit TRBD2. The CDR3 protein is CSVVRGTDTQYF. The CDR3 DNA reads TGCAGCGTTGTGCGGGGGACAGATACGCAGTATTTT.